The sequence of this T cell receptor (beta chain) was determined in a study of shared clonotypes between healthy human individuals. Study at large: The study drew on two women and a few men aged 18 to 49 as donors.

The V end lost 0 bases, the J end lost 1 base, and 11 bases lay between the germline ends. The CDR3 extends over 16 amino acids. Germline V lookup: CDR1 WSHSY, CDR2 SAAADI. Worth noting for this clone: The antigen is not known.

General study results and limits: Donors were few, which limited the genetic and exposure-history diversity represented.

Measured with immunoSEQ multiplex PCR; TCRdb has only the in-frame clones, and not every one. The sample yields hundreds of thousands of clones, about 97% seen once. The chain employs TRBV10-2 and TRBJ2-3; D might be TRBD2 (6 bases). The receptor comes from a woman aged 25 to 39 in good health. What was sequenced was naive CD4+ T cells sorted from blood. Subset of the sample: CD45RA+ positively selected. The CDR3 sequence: CASSESGASGTDTQYF. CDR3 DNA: TGCGCCAGCAGTGAGTCAGGGGCTAGCGGCACAGATACGCAGTATTTT.